Below, 22 T cell receptor beta chains from the same sample are listed, as sequenced in a study of blood T cell repertoires in COVID-19. Data came from immunoSEQ multiplex PCR; TCRdb stores just in-frame clones and leaves some out. The profile shows 20,000 to 30,000 clones, more than 75% of them singletons. The sample consisted of peripheral blood. The receptors were sampled from a human donor with active COVID-19. The donor label of this sample is uncertain.

The chain couples TRBV6-2 or TRBV6-3 to TRBJ1-2; D remains unclear. The CDR3 is 12 amino acids. From germline, CDR1 is MNHEY and CDR2 SVGEGT. Trimming removed 2 bases at V and 6 bases at J, with 7 bases between. The CDR3 spells CASSYGSHGYTF. DNA of the CDR3: TGTGCCAGCAGTTACGGCAGTCATGGCTACACCTTC.

The chain uses TRBV5-6 and TRBJ2-7, with D tentatively TRBD2 (5 bases). Germline-derived CDR1 and CDR2 are SGHDT and YYEEEE. V lost 5 bases, J lost 2 bases, and 14 bases lay in between. This CDR3 spans 14 amino acids. The CDR3 is CASRALEEAYEQYF. The CDR3 nucleotides are TGTGCCAGCAGAGCGCTGGAGGAGGCCTACGAGCAGTACTTC.

The chain employs TRBV9 and TRBJ1-1, with a tentative D call TRBD1 (5 bases). The length of the CDR3 is 14 residues. The V and J ends lost 0 bases and 6 bases respectively, with 12 bases between them. Germline V lookup: CDR1 SGDLS, CDR2 YYNGEE. The CDR3 nucleotides are TGTGCCAGCAGCGTAGAGGTCGAAGGGGCTGAAGCTTTCTTT. Amino acid sequence: CASSVEVEGAEAFF.

The chain links TRBV6-2 or TRBV6-3 to TRBJ2-3; 8 bases match TRBD2. This CDR3 comprises 17 residues. The germline V gene has CDR1 MNHEY and CDR2 SVGEGT. J lost 5 bases, V lost 0 bases, and 10 bases had no gene match. CDR3 sequence: CASSYSRWERGKDTQYF. The CDR3 DNA reads as TGTGCCAGCAGTTACTCCAGGTGGGAGCGGGGGAAAGATACGCAGTATTTT.

The chain has TRBV5-5 and TRBJ1-3; 9 nucleotides align to TRBD1. Trimming at V came to 0 bases and at J to 8 bases, leaving 6 bases not matched to a gene. Germline-derived CDR1 and CDR2 are SGHKS and YYEKEE (reference sequence). The CDR3 consists of 15 residues. CDR3 sequence (DNA): TGTGCCAGCAGCTTGGACGGACAGGGGCTGGACACCATATATTTT. It translates to CASSLDGQGLDTIYF.

The chain combines TRBV6-2 or TRBV6-3 with TRBJ1-1; TRBD1 matches at 7 bases. The CDR3 sequence is 16 residues long. Trimming removed 2 bases from V and 4 bases from J; junction bases left unmatched: 10. Germline V gives CDR1 MNHEY, CDR2 SVGEGT. This CDR3 is CASSYEKQGKGTEAFF. The CDR3 DNA follows: TGTGCCAGCAGTTACGAAAAACAGGGGAAGGGCACTGAAGCTTTCTTT.

The chain is built from TRBV10-3 and TRBJ2-7; 10 bases match TRBD1. J gave up 4 bases and V 1 base, and 7 bases lay outside the gene matches. The CDR3 is made up of 16 amino acids. Germline V gene sequence: CDR1 ENHRY, CDR2 SYGVKD. In DNA form, the CDR3 reads TGTGCCATCAGTGAGTTATCCCGGGACAGGGGTTACGAGCAGTACTTC. Amino acid sequence: CAISELSRDRGYEQYF.

Comments on this clone: Other DNA sequences within the sample encode an identical CDR3. V usage is TRBV28 and J usage is TRBJ2-7; 7 positions agree with TRBD2. CDR1 and CDR2 (germline): MDHEN, SYDVKM. The V gene end was trimmed by 3 bases and the J gene end by 2 bases; junction bases not matched to a gene: 4. There are 14 residues in the CDR3. DNA of the CDR3: TGTGCCAGCAGTTTTCTTGCGGGAGCCTACGAGCAGTACTTC. It translates to CASSFLAGAYEQYF.

CDR3 bases: TGTGCCAGCAGCTTAGTGGTGGGCAGGGGGGAAGTAAAACTGTTTTTT. Its translation: CASSLVVGRGEVKLFF. This sequence joins TRBV7-8 and TRBJ1-4, with 7 positions matching TRBD1. Per the germline V gene, CDR1 is SGHVS and CDR2 is FQNEAQ. V lost 1 base, J lost 10 bases, and 12 bases stayed unmatched. The CDR3 is 16 amino acids.

V usage is TRBV7-3 and J usage is TRBJ2-3; 9 bases are shared with TRBD2. Unmatched junction bases numbered 12, after V lost 1 base and J lost 4 bases. The germline CDR1 and CDR2 sequences are SGHTA and FQGTGA. CDR3 length: 18 amino acids. The CDR3, as DNA: TGTGCCAGCAGCTTAATGGCATCTGGTGCGGGAGGGGCAGATACGCAGTATTTT. Translation gives CASSLMASGAGGADTQYF.

This chain uses TRBV7-3 with TRBJ1-2; tentative D call: TRBD1 (6 bases). V lost 4 bases, J lost 5 bases, and 20 bases lay in between. In germline, CDR1 is SGHTA, CDR2 FQGTGA. This CDR3 contains 16 residues. CDR3 protein: CASSSGDSQGVYGYTF. The CDR3 coding sequence is TGTGCCAGCAGCTCAGGGGATTCACAAGGAGTATATGGCTACACCTTC.

This clone appeared once. The chain uses TRBV6-5 and TRBJ2-1, with D perhaps matching TRBD2 (5 bases). Between the trimmed V and J ends, which lost 6 bases and 7 bases, there was a span of 10 bases. Looked up from germline, CDR1 is MNHEY and CDR2 is SVGAGI. The CDR3 length is 12 residues. The DNA of the CDR3 is TGTGCCAGCAGCGCCGGGATGAATGAGCAGTTCTTC. It specifies CASSAGMNEQFF.

V usage is TRBV25-1 and J usage is TRBJ2-3; 9 bases agree with TRBD1. Germline lookup yields CDR1 MGHDK and CDR2 SYGVNS. J lost 6 bases, V lost 8 bases, and 9 bases had no gene match. The CDR3 is made up of 14 amino acids. The CDR3 reads CASGWTGVGDTQYF. CDR3 nucleotides: TGTGCCAGCGGCTGGACAGGGGTTGGTGATACGCAGTATTTT.

V and J are TRBV6-6 and TRBJ2-5, with 11 positions matching TRBD2. The ends lost 9 bases at V and 7 bases at J; junction bases unmatched: 10. This CDR3 is built from 14 residues. CDR1 and CDR2 from the germline V gene are MNHNY and SVGAGI (reference sequence). The CDR3 sequence: CASRRPGLAATQYF. The CDR3 nucleotides are TGTGCCAGTAGACGACCGGGACTAGCGGCGACCCAGTACTTC.

This clone was recorded only once. This chain connects TRBV7-6 to TRBJ2-1; 10 nucleotides line up with TRBD1. Germline loops: CDR1 SGHVS, CDR2 FNYEAQ. V trimming: 3 bases; J trimming: 7 bases; junction bases outside the gene matches: 6. The CDR3 totals 15 residues. CDR3 amino acids: CASSLGQGIRNEQFF. CDR3 bases: TGTGCCAGCAGCTTGGGACAGGGGATTAGGAATGAGCAGTTCTTC.

The count of this clone is one. This chain connects TRBV28 to TRBJ1-6, with D possibly TRBD1 on 5 matching bases. The V gene lost 4 bases and the J gene lost 0 bases, with 25 bases spanning the gap. This CDR3 contains 21 residues. Germline V gene data show CDR1 as MDHEN and CDR2 as SYDVKM. CDR3 DNA: TGTGCCAGCAGTTCATGGGGGGGATTCGGGCTACAACGCTCCTATAATTCACCCCTCCACTTT. As protein: CASSSWGGFGLQRSYNSPLHF.

V is TRBV7-9 and J is TRBJ1-4; TRBD1 aligns across 7 bases. Germline V lookup: CDR1 SEHNR, CDR2 FQNEAQ (reference sequence). V lost 2 bases and J lost 6; bases outside the gene matches: 6. CDR3 length equals 15 residues. The CDR3 reads CASSLPTGSDEKLFF. The DNA of the CDR3 is TGTGCCAGCAGCTTACCGACAGGGTCGGATGAAAAACTGTTTTTT.

V and J are TRBV6-1 and TRBJ1-6; D is ambiguous. This CDR3 comprises 17 residues. The ends were cut back, 1 base at V and 0 bases at J, with 10 bases in the middle. Germline loops: CDR1 MNHNS, CDR2 SASEGT. This CDR3 is CASSEVGGSSYNSPLHF. CDR3 DNA sequence: TGTGCCAGCAGTGAAGTTGGAGGGAGCTCCTATAATTCACCCCTCCACTTT.

The chain carries TRBV9 and TRBJ2-7; 11 bases are a match to TRBD2. Germline V gene sequence: CDR1 SGDLS, CDR2 YYNGEE. CDR3 length: 14 amino acids. The J segment lost 6 bases and the V segment lost 3 bases, leaving 5 bases of the junction unmatched. The CDR3 bases are TGTGCCAGCAGCGCCGGGACTAGCGGATCCGAGCAGTACTTC. Protein: CASSAGTSGSEQYF.

V is TRBV11-2 and J is TRBJ2-1, with 11 bases fitting TRBD2. The CDR3 length is 15 residues. V trimming: 3 bases; J trimming: 10 bases; junction bases outside the gene matches: 8. The germline CDR1 and CDR2 sequences are SGHAT and FQNNGV. The CDR3 DNA sequence: TGTGCCAGCAGCTTCATACTAGCGGGAGACGGGGAGCAGTTCTTC. Protein: CASSFILAGDGEQFF.

The chain combines TRBV27 with TRBJ2-3; 9 bases align to TRBD2. Per germline, CDR1 MNHEY and CDR2 SMNVEV (reference sequence). J lost 6 bases, V lost 4 bases, and 14 bases had no gene match. The length of the CDR3 is 17 residues. CDR3 region: CASSSPLAGGNSDTQYF. The CDR3 nucleotides are TGTGCCAGCAGTTCCCCCCTGGCGGGGGGGAACTCTGATACGCAGTATTTT.

CDR3 DNA: TGTGCCAGCAGCCTAAGGGTAGGGACAGACTACGAGCAGTACTTC. The encoded protein is CASSLRVGTDYEQYF. V is TRBV4-2 and J is TRBJ2-7; 7 bases map to TRBD1. Germline loops: CDR1 LGHNA, CDR2 YNFKEQ. The CDR3 runs 15 residues. Trimming removed 4 bases from V and 3 bases from J; junction bases left unmatched: 9.